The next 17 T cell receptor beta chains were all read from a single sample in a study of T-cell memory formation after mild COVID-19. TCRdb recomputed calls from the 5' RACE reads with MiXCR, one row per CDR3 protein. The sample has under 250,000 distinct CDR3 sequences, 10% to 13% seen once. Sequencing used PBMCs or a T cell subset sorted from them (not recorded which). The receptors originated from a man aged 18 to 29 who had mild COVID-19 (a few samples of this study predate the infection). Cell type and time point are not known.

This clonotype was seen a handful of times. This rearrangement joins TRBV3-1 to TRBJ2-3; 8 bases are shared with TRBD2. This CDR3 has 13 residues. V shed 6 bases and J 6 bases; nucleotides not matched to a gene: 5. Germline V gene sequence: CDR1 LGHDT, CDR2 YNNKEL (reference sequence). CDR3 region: CASSGAGVDTQYF. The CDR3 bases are TGTGCCAGCAGTGGAGCGGGGGTCGATACGCAGTATTTT.

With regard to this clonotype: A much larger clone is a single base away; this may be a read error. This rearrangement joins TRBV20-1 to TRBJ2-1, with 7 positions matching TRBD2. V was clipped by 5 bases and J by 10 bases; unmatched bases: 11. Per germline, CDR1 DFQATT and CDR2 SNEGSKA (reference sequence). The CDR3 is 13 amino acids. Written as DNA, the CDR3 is TGCAGTGCTCGGAGGACTAAGGGAGGGGAGCAGTTCTTC. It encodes CSARRTKGGEQFF.

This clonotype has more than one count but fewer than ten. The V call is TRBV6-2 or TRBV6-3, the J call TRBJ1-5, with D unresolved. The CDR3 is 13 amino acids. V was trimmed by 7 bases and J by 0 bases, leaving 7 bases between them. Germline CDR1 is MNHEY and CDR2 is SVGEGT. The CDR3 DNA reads TGTGCCAGCATGACTTATAGCAATCAGCCCCAGCATTTT. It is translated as CASMTYSNQPQHF.

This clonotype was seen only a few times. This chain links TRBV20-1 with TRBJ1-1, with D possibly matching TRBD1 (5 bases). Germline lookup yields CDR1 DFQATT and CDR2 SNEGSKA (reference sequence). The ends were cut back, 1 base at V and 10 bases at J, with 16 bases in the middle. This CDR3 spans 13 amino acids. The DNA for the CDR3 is TGCAGTGCTAGAGGGAGAGGGACTGGGGTAGCTTTCTTT. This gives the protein CSARGRGTGVAFF.

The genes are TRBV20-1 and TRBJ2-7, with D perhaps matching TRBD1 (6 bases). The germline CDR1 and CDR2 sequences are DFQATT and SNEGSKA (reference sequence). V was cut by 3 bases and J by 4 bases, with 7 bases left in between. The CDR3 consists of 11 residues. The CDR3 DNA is TGCAGTGCTAGTCAGGGGTACGAGCAGTACTTC. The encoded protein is CSASQGYEQYF.

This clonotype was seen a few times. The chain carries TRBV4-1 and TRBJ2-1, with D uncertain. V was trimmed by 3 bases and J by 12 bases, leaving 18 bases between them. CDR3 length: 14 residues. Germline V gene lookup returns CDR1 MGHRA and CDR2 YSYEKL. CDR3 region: CASSHPDLGMAQFF. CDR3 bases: TGCGCCAGCAGCCATCCAGATCTTGGCATGGCGCAGTTCTTC.

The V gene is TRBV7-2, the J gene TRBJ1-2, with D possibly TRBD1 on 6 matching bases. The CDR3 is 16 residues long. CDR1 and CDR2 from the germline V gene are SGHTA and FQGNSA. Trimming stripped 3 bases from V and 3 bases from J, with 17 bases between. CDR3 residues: CASSFLGPRGDYGYTF. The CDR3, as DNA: TGTGCCAGCAGCTTTTTGGGGCCCAGGGGTGACTATGGCTACACCTTC.

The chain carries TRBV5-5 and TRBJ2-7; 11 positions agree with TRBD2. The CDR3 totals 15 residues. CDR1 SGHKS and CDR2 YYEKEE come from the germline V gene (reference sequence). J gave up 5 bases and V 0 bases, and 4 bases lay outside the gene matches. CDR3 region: CASSLAASGGNEQYF. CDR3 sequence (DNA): TGTGCCAGCAGCTTGGCAGCTAGCGGGGGGAACGAGCAGTACTTC. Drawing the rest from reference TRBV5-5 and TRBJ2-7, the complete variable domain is DAGVTQSPTHLIKTRGQQVTLRCSPISGHKSVSWYQQVLGQGPQFIFQYYEKEERGRGNFPDRFSARQFPNYSSELNVNALLLGDSALYLCASSLAASGGNEQYFGPGTRLTVT.

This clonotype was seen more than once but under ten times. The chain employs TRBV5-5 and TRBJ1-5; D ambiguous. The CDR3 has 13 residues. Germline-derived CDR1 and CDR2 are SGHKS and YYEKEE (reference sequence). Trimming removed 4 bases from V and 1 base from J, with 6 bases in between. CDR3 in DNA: TGTGCCAGCAGCCTCCAGAGCAATCAGCCCCAGCATTTT. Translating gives CASSLQSNQPQHF.

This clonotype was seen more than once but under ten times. DNA for the CDR3: TGTGCCAGCAGCTTCGTAAGAGGGGGAGATACGCAGTATTTT. The encoded protein is CASSFVRGGDTQYF. The chain employs TRBV7-9 and TRBJ2-3, with D tentatively TRBD1 (6 bases). Per germline, CDR1 SEHNR and CDR2 FQNEAQ (reference sequence). This CDR3 contains 14 residues. Between the trimmed V and J ends, which lost 3 bases and 5 bases, there was a span of 12 bases.

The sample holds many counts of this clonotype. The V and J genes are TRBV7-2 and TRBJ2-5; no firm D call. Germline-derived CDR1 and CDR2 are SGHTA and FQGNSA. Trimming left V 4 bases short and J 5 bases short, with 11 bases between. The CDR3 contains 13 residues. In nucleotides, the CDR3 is TGTGCCAGCAGCTGGACCGTGGGGGAGACCCAGTACTTC. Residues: CASSWTVGETQYF.

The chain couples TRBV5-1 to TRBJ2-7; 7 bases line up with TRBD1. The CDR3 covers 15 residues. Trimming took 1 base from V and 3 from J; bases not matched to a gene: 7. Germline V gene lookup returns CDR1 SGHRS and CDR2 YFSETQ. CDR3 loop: CASSLRYPGGYEQYF. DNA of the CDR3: TGCGCCAGCAGCTTGCGGTATCCAGGGGGCTACGAGCAGTACTTC.

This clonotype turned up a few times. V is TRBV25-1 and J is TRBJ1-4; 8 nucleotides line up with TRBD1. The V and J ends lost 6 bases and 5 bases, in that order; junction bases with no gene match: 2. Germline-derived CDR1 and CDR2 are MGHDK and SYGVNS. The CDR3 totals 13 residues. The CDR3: CASRRQGNEKLFF. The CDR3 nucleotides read TGTGCCAGCAGAAGACAGGGGAATGAAAAACTGTTTTTT.

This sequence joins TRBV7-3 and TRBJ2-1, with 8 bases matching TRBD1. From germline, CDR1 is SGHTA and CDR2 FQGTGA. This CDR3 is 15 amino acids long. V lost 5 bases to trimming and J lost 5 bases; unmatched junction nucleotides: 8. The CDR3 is CASSPNRDRNNEQFF. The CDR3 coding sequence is TGTGCCAGCAGCCCAAACCGGGACAGGAACAATGAGCAGTTCTTC.

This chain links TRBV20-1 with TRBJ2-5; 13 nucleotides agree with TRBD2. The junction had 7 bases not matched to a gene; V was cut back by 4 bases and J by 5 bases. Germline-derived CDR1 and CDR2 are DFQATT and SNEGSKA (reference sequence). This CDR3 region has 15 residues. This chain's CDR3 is CSAKGLAGRLETQYF. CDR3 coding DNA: TGCAGTGCTAAGGGACTAGCGGGGCGCTTGGAGACCCAGTACTTC.

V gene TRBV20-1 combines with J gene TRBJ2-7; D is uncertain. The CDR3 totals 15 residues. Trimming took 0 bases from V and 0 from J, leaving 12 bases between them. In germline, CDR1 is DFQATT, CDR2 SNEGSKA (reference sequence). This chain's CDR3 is CSARDMSASSYEQYV. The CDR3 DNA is TGCAGTGCTAGAGATATGAGCGCGAGCTCCTACGAGCAGTACGTC.

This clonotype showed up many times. CDR3 region: CASSFGGYNEQFF. CDR3 nucleotides: TGCGCCAGCAGCTTTGGTGGGTACAATGAGCAGTTCTTC. The chain links TRBV5-1 to TRBJ2-1; D is ambiguous. The V end was cut by 2 bases, the J end by 4 bases, with 7 bases between. The germline CDR1 and CDR2 sequences are SGHRS and YFSETQ. The CDR3 spans 13 residues. Filled out from reference TRBV5-1 and TRBJ2-1, the complete variable domain reads KAGVTQTPRYLIKTRGQQVTLSCSPISGHRSVSWYQQTPGQGLQFLFEYFSETQRNKGNFPGRFSGRQFSNSRSEMNVSTLELGDSALYLCASSFGGYNEQFFGPGTRLTVL.